Presented here are 15 T cell receptor beta chains from one specimen sequenced in a study of T cell repertoires in cytomegalovirus infection. A single record per CDR3 protein comes from TCRdb applying MiXCR to the reads. The sample records approximately 350,000 distinct CDR3 sequences, roughly a third being singletons. No antigen has been identified for these receptors. This specimen was cultured PBMCs, taken from culture after CMV antigen stimulation. These receptors were collected from a human donor in good health (CMV status not recorded). Some clones in this sample may be carry-over from other donors' samples.

The chain carries TRBV6-2 or TRBV6-3 and TRBJ2-3; the D is unclear. This CDR3 spans 13 amino acids. Germline CDR1 MNHEY, CDR2 SVGEGT. V lost 3 bases and J 0 bases, leaving 4 bases between the germline ends. The DNA of the CDR3 is TGTGCCAGCAGTTATTTGAGCACAGATACGCAGTATTTT. This codes for CASSYLSTDTQYF.

The chain links TRBV20-1 to TRBJ1-3, with D possibly TRBD1 on 5 matching bases. This CDR3 contains 14 residues. The germline gives CDR1 DFQATT, CDR2 SNEGSKA (reference sequence). V was cut by 5 bases and J by 0 bases, with 11 bases left in between. CDR3 amino acids: CSALDSRSGNTIYF. The CDR3 bases are TGCAGTGCTCTAGACAGCCGCTCTGGAAACACCATATATTTT.

This rearrangement joins TRBV7-3 to TRBJ2-1; no clear D. The germline V gene encodes CDR1 SGHTA and CDR2 FQGTGA. CDR3 length equals 13 residues. Trimming removed 5 bases at V and 8 bases at J, with 13 bases between. The CDR3, as DNA: TGTGCCAGCAGCCTCGCCCCCCAGGATGAGCAGTTCTTC. It codes for CASSLAPQDEQFF.

This clonotype was detected a few times. CDR3 coding DNA: TGTGCCAGCAGTCCACTGACAGGGAACTATGGCTACACCTTC. This sequence encodes CASSPLTGNYGYTF. The chain links TRBV6-5 to TRBJ1-2, with 7 bases that match TRBD1. The germline CDR1 and CDR2 sequences are MNHEY and SVGAGI. Trimming at V came to 5 bases and at J to 2 bases, leaving 5 bases not matched to a gene. CDR3 size: 14 residues.

This clonotype has a handful of counts. V and J are TRBV7-2 and TRBJ2-1; 7 bases agree with TRBD2. The germline gives CDR1 SGHTA, CDR2 FQGNSA. The CDR3 extends over 17 amino acids. Trimming cost V 0 bases and J 2 bases; bases outside gene matches: 7. CDR3 in DNA: TGTGCCAGCAGCTTAGCGGGAGGGGAGATAGCCTACAATGAGCAGTTCTTC. Translation: CASSLAGGEIAYNEQFF.

The chain employs TRBV4-1 and TRBJ1-2, with TRBD1 matching over 7 bases. Germline values: CDR1 MGHRA, CDR2 YSYEKL. CDR3 length: 17 amino acids. The V and J ends lost 1 base and 6 bases, in that order; junction bases with no gene match: 14. The CDR3 sequence: CASSQAGQGGGFDGYTF. The DNA for the CDR3 is TGCGCCAGCAGCCAAGCTGGGCAGGGGGGTGGTTTCGATGGCTACACCTTC.

The chain carries TRBV6-6 and TRBJ2-4; 9 nucleotides match TRBD1. Germline V gene lookup returns CDR1 MNHNY and CDR2 SVGAGI (reference sequence). The CDR3 consists of 17 residues. J was trimmed by 0 bases and V by 0 bases; bases with no gene match: 3. CDR3 coding DNA: TGTGCCAGCAGTTACTCGGGACAGGGCCTAGCCAAAAACATTCAGTACTTC. As protein: CASSYSGQGLAKNIQYF.

This clonotype was counted between two and nine times. The chain links TRBV7-6 to TRBJ2-5, with unresolved D. The CDR3 is 14 amino acids. Germline assignment: CDR1 SGHVS and CDR2 FNYEAQ. The germline V and J ends were trimmed by 5 bases and 1 base, with 11 bases remaining between them. CDR3 sequence: CASSMDGFQETQYF. In DNA form, the CDR3 reads TGTGCCAGCAGCATGGACGGATTCCAAGAGACCCAGTACTTC.

The gene calls are TRBV6-6 and TRBJ1-4; D gene ambiguous. V lost 4 bases, J lost 4 bases, and 16 bases lay in between. Germline values: CDR1 MNHNY, CDR2 SVGAGI (reference sequence). This CDR3 has 16 amino acids. CDR3 residues: CASSSADPPDNEKLFF. CDR3 sequence (DNA): TGTGCCAGCAGTTCCGCGGACCCTCCGGATAATGAAAAACTGTTTTTT.

Ten or more counts support this clonotype. This chain connects TRBV7-2 to TRBJ2-5; the match to TRBD2 covers 13 bases. Germline-derived CDR1 and CDR2 are SGHTA and FQGNSA. CDR3 length: 16 amino acids. Trimming cost V 6 bases and J 2 bases; bases outside gene matches: 6. This CDR3 reads CASSYGLAGVQETQYF. The CDR3 DNA is TGTGCCAGCAGTTATGGACTAGCGGGGGTACAAGAGACCCAGTACTTC.

This clonotype was observed a few times. The CDR3 DNA reads TGTGCCAGCAGCTCCGGGACAGCCAACCTAGTACAGCCCCAGCATTTT. Its translation: CASSSGTANLVQPQHF. The chain carries TRBV7-6 and TRBJ1-5; 7 nucleotides line up with TRBD1. This CDR3 region has 16 residues. Germline CDR1 is SGHVS and CDR2 is FNYEAQ. V shed 4 bases, J shed 7 bases, and the junction held 13 bases outside the gene matches.

The J gene is TRBJ2-1, the V gene TRBV12-3 or TRBV12-4; D ambiguous. This CDR3 has 14 residues. The germline V and J ends were trimmed by 5 bases and 2 bases, with 10 bases remaining between them. CDR3: CASSPHGAYNEQFF. In DNA form, the CDR3 reads TGTGCCAGCAGTCCCCATGGAGCCTACAATGAGCAGTTCTTC.

This clonotype was observed a handful of times. The chain links TRBV4-1 to TRBJ1-5; D is ambiguous. The CDR3 extends over 14 amino acids. CDR1 and CDR2 from the germline V gene are MGHRA and YSYEKL. The V end lost 1 base, the J end lost 1 base, and 5 bases lay between the germline ends. DNA for the CDR3: TGCGCCAGCAGCCAAGTGAACAGCAATCAGCCCCAGCATTTT. This sequence encodes CASSQVNSNQPQHF.

This clonotype was counted a few times. The rearrangement uses TRBV28 and TRBJ2-3; 7 bases are shared with TRBD2. Germline CDR1 is MDHEN and CDR2 is SYDVKM. With V trimmed by 4 bases and J by 6 bases, 4 bases remained unmatched. CDR3 length equals 13 residues. The CDR3 sequence: CASSSQGGDTQYF. CDR3 sequence (DNA): TGTGCCAGCAGTTCTCAGGGAGGGGATACGCAGTATTTT.

The chain has TRBV2 and TRBJ2-5; 7 positions agree with TRBD2. The CDR3 covers 18 residues. Trimming cost V 4 bases and J 2 bases; bases outside gene matches: 16. Looked up from germline, CDR1 is SNHLY and CDR2 is FYNNEI. CDR3 sequence: CASSGGGKLDEPQETQYF. In nucleotides, the CDR3 is TGTGCCAGCAGTGGGGGAGGGAAACTAGACGAACCACAAGAGACCCAGTACTTC.